Listed below are T cell receptor beta chains from one sample, sequenced in a study of cytomegalovirus exposure and HLA in healthy donors. The method was immunoSEQ multiplex PCR; TCRdb's version includes in-frame clones alone and lacks a portion of them. The profile covers about 130,000 clones, with more than 80% appearing a single time and 3% to 3.5% taken by the ten largest. Specimen: PBMCs. These receptors were collected from a male donor in good health and CMV-seronegative. Each CDR3 is given with its conserved first and last residue. Each record gives: J gene, CDR3 length, V gene, clone size, D gene, CDR3 DNA, CDR3 protein. The D gene is left open where the match is weak. A row's size may be missing; if present it is once, few, many or a size class.

>TRBJ1-5|15|TRBV6-5|NA|NA
TGTGCCAGCAGTTACTCGAGGAGGGGAGATCAGCCCCAGCATTTT
CASSYSRRGDQPQHF
>TRBJ2-6|18|TRBV5-1|once|TRBD1
TGCGCCAGCAGCTTGGGACAGGGTGTACCCTCTGGGGCCAACGTCCTGACTTTC
CASSLGQGVPSGANVLTF
>TRBJ2-3|14|TRBV6-1|NA|NA
TGTGCCAGCAGTGTTGACAGTCCAACAGATACGCAGTATTTT
CASSVDSPTDTQYF
>TRBJ2-7|16|TRBV5-1|NA|NA
TGCGCCAGCAGCCGCTATTCTAACAGGGATACCTACGAGCAGTACTTC
CASSRYSNRDTYEQYF
>TRBJ1-4|14|TRBV7-2|NA|NA
TGTGCCAGCAGCTTAGCTTCAGTTAATGAAAAACTGTTTTTT
CASSLASVNEKLFF
>TRBJ1-5|15|TRBV19|NA|TRBD1
TGTGCCAGTAGTGGACAGGGGTATTCCAATCAGCCCCAGCATTTT
CASSGQGYSNQPQHF
>TRBJ1-2|16|TRBV5-6|NA|NA
TGTGCCAGCAGCTTGTGGGGCCCACGCCCTGTCTATGGCTACACCTTC
CASSLWGPRPVYGYTF
>TRBJ2-6|15|TRBV27|few|NA
TGTGCCAGCAGTTTATCCGCGGGAGGGGCCAACGTCCTGACTTTC
CASSLSAGGANVLTF
>TRBJ2-2|16|TRBV5-1|NA|TRBD1
TGCGCCAGCAGCTTGGCCACGACAGGGGTTGACGGGGAGCTGTTTTTT
CASSLATTGVDGELFF
>TRBJ2-7|15|TRBV7-9|NA|NA
TGTGCCAGCAGCTTAGTAGGGACAAGAACCTACGAGCAGTACTTC
CASSLVGTRTYEQYF
>TRBJ2-3|16|TRBV5-4|few|TRBD1
TGTGCCAGCAGCTTTCCCGTCCAGGGGGTCACAGATACGCAGTATTTT
CASSFPVQGVTDTQYF
>TRBJ1-2|16|TRBV30|NA|NA
TGTGCCTGGGGGCACCCACAGGTGATGGCTAACTATGGCTACACCTTC
CAWGHPQVMANYGYTF
>TRBJ1-5|16|TRBV5-1|few|TRBD1
TGCGCCAGCAGCCCCGACGGGACAGGGTACGATCAGCCCCAGCATTTT
CASSPDGTGYDQPQHF
>TRBJ2-7|14|TRBV28|NA|NA
TGTGCCAGCAGTTTATGGTCCAGATCCTACGAGCAGTACTTC
CASSLWSRSYEQYF
>TRBJ2-1|17|TRBV5-1|NA|TRBD1
TGCGCCAGCAGCTTGGCCGTTCTAGGACAGGGGGCCAATGAGCAGTTCTTC
CASSLAVLGQGANEQFF
>TRBJ1-2|14|TRBV2|NA|TRBD1
TGTGCCAGCAGAGGGGACAGTGCGACCGGGGGCTACACCTTC
CASRGDSATGGYTF
>TRBJ1-5|16|TRBV5-6|NA|NA
TGTGCCAGCAGCTCCGGGGGGCACCTGAGAAATCAGCCCCAGCATTTT
CASSSGGHLRNQPQHF
>TRBJ2-1|15|TRBV2|once|NA
TGTGCCAGCAGGGAGTATTGGGCCGACGGGTTCGGGGAGTTCTTC
CASREYWADGFGEFF
>TRBJ2-6|18|TRBV7-2|NA|NA
TGTGCCAGCAGTTTTTTGGGCAGGGGACGCTCTGGGGCCAACGTCCTGACTTTC
CASSFLGRGRSGANVLTF
>TRBJ1-1|13|TRBV29-1|NA|TRBD1
TGCAGCGTTCGGACAGGGGCGAACACTGAAGCTTTCTTT
CSVRTGANTEAFF
>TRBJ2-7|14|TRBV2|NA|NA
TGTGCCAGCAGTGGGGGGGTCTTCGCCTACGAGCAGTACTTC
CASSGGVFAYEQYF
>TRBJ1-1|13|TRBV12-5|NA|NA
TGTGCTAGTGGTTTGGCCGGGGGGCGGCAAGCTTTCTTT
CASGLAGGRQAFF
>TRBJ2-1|16|TRBV4-1|few|NA
TGCGCCAGCAGCCAAGTAGATGTCATCTCCTACAATGAGCAGTTCTTC
CASSQVDVISYNEQFF
>TRBJ1-1|15|TRBV9|NA|TRBD1
TGTGCCAGCAGTTTTGGACAGGGCGCCCACACTGAAGCTTTCTTT
CASSFGQGAHTEAFF
>TRBJ2-7|14|TRBV9|NA|NA
TGTGCCAGCAGCGTAGGCGCGACTCCCTACGAGCAGTACTTC
CASSVGATPYEQYF
>TRBJ2-7|13|TRBV2|NA|NA
TGTGCCAGCAGGAGCGGCGTCTCCTACGAGCAGTACTTC
CASRSGVSYEQYF
>TRBJ2-4|15|TRBV30|few|TRBD2
TGTGCCTGGAGTGTAGGGGCGGGGGGGCTGCACATTCAGTACTTC
CAWSVGAGGLHIQYF
>TRBJ2-6|14|TRBV4-3|NA|NA
TGCGCCAGCAGCTCAACCAGGGTCGGCAACGTCCTGACTTTC
CASSSTRVGNVLTF
>TRBJ2-3|16|TRBV7-6|NA|NA
TGTGCCAGCAGCCCACGAGGGCAGGGGCCCGCAGATACGCAGTATTTT
CASSPRGQGPADTQYF
>TRBJ2-1|14|TRBV5-8|few|TRBD2
TGTGCCAGTACAAACTGGACTAGCGTCAATGAGCAGTTCTTC
CASTNWTSVNEQFF
>TRBJ1-2|15|TRBV5-4|NA|NA
TGTGCCAGCACCACCACAGGAACTTCTAACTATGGCTACACCTTC
CASTTTGTSNYGYTF